These T cell receptor beta chains were read from a single sample in a study of T cells in Graves' hyperthyroidism and ophthalmopathy. TCRdb analysed the multiplex PCR reads with MiXCR anew, one entry per CDR3 protein. This sample has 500,000 to 650,000 distinct CDR3 sequences, with roughly 21% found just once. The sequencing input was blood. The receptors stem from a man between 35 and 55 years old with Graves' ophthalmopathy. CDR3s include the opening cysteine and the closing phenylalanine or tryptophan. D genes are given only for firm matches. Expanded clones get a size class; other rows say once, few or many, or leave the size out.

j_call | clone_size | v_call | d_call | cdr3_aa | cdr3_nt
TRBJ2-7 | many | TRBV28 | - | CASSLTTGSYEQYF | TGTGCCAGCAGTTTAACGACAGGATCTTACGAGCAGTACTTC
TRBJ1-6 | - | TRBV5-6 | TRBD1 | CASSAYQGAGRSPLHF | TGTGCCAGCAGCGCCTACCAGGGGGCTGGGAGATCACCCCTCCACTTT
TRBJ2-3 | - | TRBV5-6 | - | CASSLVGRPSTDTQYF | TGTGCCAGCAGCTTGGTTGGGAGACCTAGCACAGATACGCAGTATTTT
TRBJ2-1 | - | TRBV6-1 | TRBD2 | CASSYQRGGRGGQFF | TGTGCCAGCAGTTACCAGCGGGGGGGCAGAGGAGGGCAGTTCTTC
TRBJ2-5 | - | TRBV9 | - | CASSDGGGLGETQYF | TGTGCCAGCAGCGATGGGGGGGGCCTGGGAGAGACCCAGTACTTC
TRBJ2-1 | many | TRBV2 | TRBD2 | CASRPRRTSGGAYNEQFF | TGTGCCAGCAGGCCGCGTCGAACTAGCGGGGGGGCCTACAATGAGCAGTTCTTC
TRBJ2-7 | - | TRBV27 | TRBD2 | CASSLMGGRREQYF | TGTGCCAGCAGTTTAATGGGCGGGAGAAGGGAGCAGTACTTC
TRBJ1-1 | few | TRBV27 | - | CASSLRGGSNTEAFF | TGTGCCAGCAGTCTACGGGGAGGGTCGAACACTGAAGCTTTCTTT
TRBJ1-2 | - | TRBV29-1 | - | CSVESSNYGYTF | TGCAGCGTTGAATCCTCGAACTATGGCTACACCTTC
TRBJ2-1 | - | TRBV28 | TRBD2 | CASSSLAGGPNNEQFF | TGTGCCAGCAGTTCCCTAGCGGGAGGGCCGAACAATGAGCAGTTCTTC
TRBJ1-5 | few | TRBV10-3 | - | CAIMERHNQPQHF | TGTGCCATCATGGAGAGGCACAATCAGCCCCAGCATTTT
TRBJ2-5 | few | TRBV14 | TRBD1 | CASSQGLGTGIQETQYF | TGTGCCAGCAGCCAAGGACTGGGGACAGGGATCCAAGAGACCCAGTACTTC
TRBJ2-1 | many | TRBV5-1 | TRBD2 | CASSLSVAGGNHEQFF | TGCGCCAGCAGCTTGTCAGTAGCGGGAGGAAACCATGAGCAGTTCTTC
TRBJ2-1 | many | TRBV11-2 | - | CASSLGVTYNEQFF | TGTGCCAGCAGCTTGGGGGTAACCTACAATGAGCAGTTCTTC
TRBJ2-3 | many | TRBV16 | - | CASSQSGRSTDTQYF | TGTGCCAGCAGCCAATCGGGCCGCAGCACAGATACGCAGTATTTT
TRBJ1-2 | few | TRBV18 | - | CASSPQKDPYMAYGYTF | TGTGCCAGCTCACCACAGAAGGACCCTTACATGGCCTATGGCTACACCTTC
TRBJ1-6 | - | TRBV29-1 | TRBD1 | CSVKDREGVSPLHF | TGCAGCGTTAAGGACAGGGAGGGTGTATCACCCCTCCACTTT
TRBJ1-6 | few | TRBV7-2 | - | CASSFRIGIISYNSPLHF | TGTGCCAGCAGCTTTCGTATAGGGATCATATCCTATAATTCACCCCTCCACTTT
TRBJ1-2 | many | TRBV12-3/TRBV12-4 | - | CASSLGQGGHYGYTF | TGTGCCAGCAGTTTAGGCCAGGGAGGGCACTATGGCTACACCTTC
TRBJ2-1 | few | TRBV7-9 | - | CASSLGEGFSSYNEQFF | TGTGCCAGCAGCTTAGGGGAAGGATTCAGCTCCTACAATGAGCAGTTCTTC
TRBJ2-5 | - | TRBV27 | - | CASSWTGAAQETQYF | TGTGCCAGCAGTTGGACGGGGGCCGCACAAGAGACCCAGTACTTC
TRBJ2-7 | many | TRBV7-2 | - | CASSLEGSQQYF | TGTGCCAGCAGCTTAGAAGGGAGCCAGCAGTACTTC
TRBJ1-1 | many | TRBV2 | - | CASSAREEGRAFF | TGTGCCAGCAGTGCCCGGGAAGAAGGGCGGGCTTTCTTT
TRBJ2-3 | few | TRBV24-1 | - | CATSDISTDTQYF | TGTGCCACCAGTGATATATCCACAGATACGCAGTATTTT
TRBJ2-3 | many | TRBV12-3/TRBV12-4 | - | CASSLAKGVGTDTQYF | TGTGCCAGCAGTTTAGCGAAAGGGGTCGGTACAGATACGCAGTATTTT
TRBJ2-5 | few | TRBV7-3 | - | CASSPSQDGYQYF | TGTGCCAGCAGCCCATCCCAGGACGGCTACCAGTACTTC
TRBJ1-4 | many | TRBV11-1 | - | CASSLYGSGVTNEKLFF | TGTGCCAGCAGCTTATACGGATCGGGCGTGACTAATGAAAAACTGTTTTTT
TRBJ2-1 | - | TRBV5-6 | TRBD2 | CASSLQTIAGGRRNEQFF | TGTGCCAGCAGCTTACAAACGATAGCGGGGGGCCGAAGGAATGAGCAGTTCTTC
TRBJ2-5 | - | TRBV6-1 | - | CASTLDQETQYF | TGTGCCAGCACCCTGGACCAAGAGACCCAGTACTTC
TRBJ1-1 | many | TRBV27 | - | CASRTVTEAFF | TGTGCCAGCAGAACAGTCACTGAAGCTTTCTTT
TRBJ2-3 | few | TRBV6-1 | - | CASSHLMADTQYF | TGTGCCAGCAGCCACCTCATGGCAGATACGCAGTATTTT
TRBJ2-7 | - | TRBV5-4 | - | CASSLVSVANHEQYF | TGTGCCAGCAGCTTGGTTTCGGTGGCTAACCACGAGCAGTACTTC
TRBJ1-2 | - | TRBV2 | - | CANQIRGDGGYTF | TGTGCCAATCAGATTCGGGGTGATGGTGGCTACACCTTC
TRBJ1-2 | - | TRBV20-1 | - | CSARERDNYGYTF | TGCAGTGCTAGAGAAAGGGATAACTATGGCTACACCTTC
TRBJ1-1 | many | TRBV12-3/TRBV12-4 | - | CASGLGGANTEAFF | TGTGCCAGCGGGCTGGGGGGCGCGAACACTGAAGCTTTCTTT
TRBJ2-1 | many | TRBV28 | TRBD2 | CASSSSGLAPYNEQFF | TGTGCCAGCAGTTCCTCGGGACTAGCGCCTTACAATGAGCAGTTCTTC
TRBJ2-1 | - | TRBV5-1 | TRBD2 | CASSVGTSGSPRYNEQFF | TGCGCCAGCAGCGTAGGGACTAGCGGGAGCCCTCGCTACAATGAGCAGTTCTTC
TRBJ2-1 | - | TRBV7-2 | TRBD2 | CASSEGLADYNEQFF | TGTGCCAGCAGCGAGGGACTAGCGGACTACAATGAGCAGTTCTTC
TRBJ2-1 | - | TRBV5-1 | TRBD2 | CASSWYGLAGGGENEQFF | TGCGCCAGCAGCTGGTACGGACTAGCGGGAGGTGGGGAAAATGAGCAGTTCTTC
TRBJ1-1 | few | TRBV20-1 | - | CSARDQKNTEAFF | TGCAGTGCTAGAGATCAGAAGAACACTGAAGCTTTCTTT
TRBJ2-1 | many | TRBV7-2 | - | CASSLEGGVEQFF | TGTGCCAGCAGCTTAGAGGGGGGCGTTGAGCAGTTCTTC
TRBJ2-7 | many | TRBV12-3/TRBV12-4 | TRBD2 | CASSLAGGSLHEQYF | TGTGCCAGCAGTTTAGCGGGAGGGTCCCTCCACGAGCAGTACTTC
TRBJ1-1 | many | TRBV3-1 | - | CASSQDGLGFEAFF | TGTGCCAGCAGCCAAGATGGCCTTGGCTTTGAAGCTTTCTTT
TRBJ2-1 | few | TRBV24-1 | - | CATSDRGNEQFF | TGTGCCACCAGTGATCGAGGAAATGAGCAGTTCTTC
TRBJ2-2 | few | TRBV7-2 | - | CASSLVSSGELFF | TGTGCCAGCAGCTTAGTTTCATCCGGGGAGCTGTTTTTT
TRBJ1-6 | many | TRBV11-1 | - | CASSLSTGSPLHF | TGTGCCAGCAGCCTATCAACGGGATCACCCCTCCACTTT
TRBJ1-6 | - | TRBV7-8 | - | CASSPSGGSNSPLHF | TGTGCCAGCAGCCCTTCGGGGGGCAGTAATTCACCCCTCCACTTT
TRBJ1-5 | many | TRBV7-3 | TRBD1 | CASSPSGGGQPQHF | TGTGCCAGCAGCCCGTCAGGGGGAGGACAGCCCCAGCATTTT
TRBJ2-2 | - | TRBV10-3 | TRBD1 | CAISQFGTANTGELFF | TGTGCCATCAGCCAATTCGGGACAGCGAACACCGGGGAGCTGTTTTTT
TRBJ1-1 | many | TRBV18 | - | CASSMLNTEAFF | TGTGCCAGCTCAATGCTGAACACTGAAGCTTTCTTT
TRBJ2-1 | many | TRBV28 | - | CASSSRGPPTYNEQFF | TGTGCCAGCAGTTCAAGGGGTCCCCCTACCTACAATGAGCAGTTCTTC
TRBJ1-5 | few | TRBV2 | - | CASSYNGENQPQHF | TGTGCCAGCAGCTACAACGGGGAGAATCAGCCCCAGCATTTT
TRBJ1-1 | - | TRBV13 | TRBD1 | CASSSDRGREETEAFF | TGTGCCAGCAGCTCTGACAGGGGCCGAGAAGAAACTGAAGCTTTCTTT
TRBJ1-5 | - | TRBV18 | TRBD1 | CASSGQSDQPQHF | TGTGCCAGCTCGGGACAGTCGGATCAGCCCCAGCATTTT
TRBJ2-1 | few | TRBV7-6 | TRBD1 | CASSLVGGYNNEQFF | TGTGCCAGCAGCTTAGTAGGGGGCTACAACAATGAGCAGTTCTTC
TRBJ2-7 | - | TRBV9 | TRBD2 | CASSVAFGLGESEQYF | TGTGCCAGCAGCGTAGCGTTTGGACTAGGCGAGTCCGAGCAGTACTTC
TRBJ2-3 | - | TRBV2 | TRBD1 | CASGTETTDTQYF | TGTGCCAGCGGGACAGAGACCACAGATACGCAGTATTTT